This T cell receptor (beta chain) stems from a study of CD8 T cells in ankylosing spondylitis. Findings and caveats of the study: Ankylosing spondylitis blood seemed to carry a telltale TCR beta motif made of about 8 highly homologous variants.

Per germline, CDR1 SGHRS and CDR2 YFSETQ. There are 15 residues in the CDR3. Trimming at V came to 5 bases and at J to 2 bases, leaving 7 bases not matched to a gene. Via MiXCR, TCRdb re-called the 5' RACE reads, giving one row per CDR3 protein. Here the sample spans 150,000 to 200,000 distinct CDR3 sequences, around 16% being singletons. In its sample, this clonotype was seen once. The antigen is not known. What was sequenced was blood, either unsorted or a sorted T cell fraction (not recorded which). The sequence was collected from a male donor with ankylosing spondylitis or in good health (not recorded which). The genes are TRBV5-1 and TRBJ2-1, with 7 bases matching TRBD2. The CDR3 sequence is CASRLGSGTYNEQFF. As DNA, the CDR3 is TGCGCCAGCAGATTAGGGAGCGGGACCTACAATGAGCAGTTCTTC.